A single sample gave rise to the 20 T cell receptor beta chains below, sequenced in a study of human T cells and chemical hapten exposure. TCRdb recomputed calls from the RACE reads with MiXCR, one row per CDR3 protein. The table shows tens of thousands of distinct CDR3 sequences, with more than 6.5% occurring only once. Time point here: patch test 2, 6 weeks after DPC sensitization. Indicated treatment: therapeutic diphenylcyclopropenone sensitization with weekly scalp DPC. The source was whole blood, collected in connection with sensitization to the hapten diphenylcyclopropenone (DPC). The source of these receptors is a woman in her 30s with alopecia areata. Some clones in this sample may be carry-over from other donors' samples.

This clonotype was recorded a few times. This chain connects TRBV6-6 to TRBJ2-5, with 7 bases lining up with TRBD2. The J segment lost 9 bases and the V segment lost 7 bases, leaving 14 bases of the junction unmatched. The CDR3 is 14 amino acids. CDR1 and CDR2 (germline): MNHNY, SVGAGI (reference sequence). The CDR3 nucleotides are TGTGCCAGCACTCGCGGGGGACCCGACGAGGCCCAGTACTTC. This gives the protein CASTRGGPDEAQYF.

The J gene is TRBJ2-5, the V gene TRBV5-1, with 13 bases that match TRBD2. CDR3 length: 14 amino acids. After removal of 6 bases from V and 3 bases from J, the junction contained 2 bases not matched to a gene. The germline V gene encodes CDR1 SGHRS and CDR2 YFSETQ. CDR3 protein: CASTGLAGKETQYF. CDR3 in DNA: TGCGCCAGCACGGGACTAGCGGGGAAAGAGACCCAGTACTTC.

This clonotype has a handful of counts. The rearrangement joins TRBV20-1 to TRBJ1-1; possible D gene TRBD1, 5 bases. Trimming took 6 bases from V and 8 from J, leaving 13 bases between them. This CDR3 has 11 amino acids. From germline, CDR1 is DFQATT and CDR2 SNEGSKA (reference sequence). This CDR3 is CSARRRGEAFF. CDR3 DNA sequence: TGCAGTGCCAGACGTCGGGGGGAAGCTTTCTTT.

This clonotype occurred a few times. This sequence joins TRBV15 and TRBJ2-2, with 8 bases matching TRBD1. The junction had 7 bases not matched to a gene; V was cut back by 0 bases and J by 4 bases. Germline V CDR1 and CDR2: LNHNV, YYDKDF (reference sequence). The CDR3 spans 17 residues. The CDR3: CATSRDWQGAGTGELFF. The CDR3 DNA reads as TGTGCCACCAGCAGAGATTGGCAGGGGGCGGGCACCGGGGAGCTGTTTTTT.

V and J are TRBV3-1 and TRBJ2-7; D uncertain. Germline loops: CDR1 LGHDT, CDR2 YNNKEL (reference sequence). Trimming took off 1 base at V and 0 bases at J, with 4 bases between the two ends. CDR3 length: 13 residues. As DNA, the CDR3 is TGTGCCAGCAGCCAAGTCAGCTCCTACGAGCAGTACTTC. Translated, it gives CASSQVSSYEQYF.

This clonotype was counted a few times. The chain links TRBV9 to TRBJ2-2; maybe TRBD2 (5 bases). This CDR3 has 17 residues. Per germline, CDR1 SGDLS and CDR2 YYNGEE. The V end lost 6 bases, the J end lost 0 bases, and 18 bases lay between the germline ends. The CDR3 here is CASMREMGYANTGELFF. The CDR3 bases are TGTGCCAGCATGAGGGAAATGGGTTACGCGAACACCGGGGAGCTGTTTTTT.

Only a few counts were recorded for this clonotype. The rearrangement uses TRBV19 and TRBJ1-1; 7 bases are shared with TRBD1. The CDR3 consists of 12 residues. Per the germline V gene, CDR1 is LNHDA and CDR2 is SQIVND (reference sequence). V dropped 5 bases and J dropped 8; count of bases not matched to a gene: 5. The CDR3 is CASSLRQGEAFF. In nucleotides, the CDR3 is TGTGCCAGTAGTCTCCGACAGGGAGAAGCTTTCTTT.

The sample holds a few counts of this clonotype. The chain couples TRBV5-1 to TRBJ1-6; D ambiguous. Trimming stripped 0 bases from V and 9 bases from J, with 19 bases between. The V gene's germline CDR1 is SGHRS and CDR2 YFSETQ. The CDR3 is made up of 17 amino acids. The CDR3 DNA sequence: TGCGCCAGCAGCTTGGTCGGGAACCAGATCGGCGCTTCACCCCTCCACTTT. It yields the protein CASSLVGNQIGASPLHF.

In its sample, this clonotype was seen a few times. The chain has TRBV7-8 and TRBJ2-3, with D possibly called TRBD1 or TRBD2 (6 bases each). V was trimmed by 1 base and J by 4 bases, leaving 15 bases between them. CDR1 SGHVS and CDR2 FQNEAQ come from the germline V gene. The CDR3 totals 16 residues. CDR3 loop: CASSLGVGGLADTQYF. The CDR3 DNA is TGTGCCAGCAGCTTAGGGGTAGGGGGGTTAGCAGATACGCAGTATTTT.

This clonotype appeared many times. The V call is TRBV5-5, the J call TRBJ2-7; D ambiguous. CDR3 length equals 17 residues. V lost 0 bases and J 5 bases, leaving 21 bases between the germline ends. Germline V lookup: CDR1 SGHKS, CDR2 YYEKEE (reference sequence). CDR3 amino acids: CASSLAVEIRPMDEQYF. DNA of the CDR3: TGTGCCAGCAGCTTGGCGGTTGAGATTCGACCCATGGACGAGCAGTACTTC.

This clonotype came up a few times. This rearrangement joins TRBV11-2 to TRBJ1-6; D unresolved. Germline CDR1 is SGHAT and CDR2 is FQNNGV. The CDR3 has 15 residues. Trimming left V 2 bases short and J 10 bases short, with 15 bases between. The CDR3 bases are TGTGCCAGCAGCTTATCCCCCCACGTGGGGTCACCCCTCCACTTT. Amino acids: CASSLSPHVGSPLHF.

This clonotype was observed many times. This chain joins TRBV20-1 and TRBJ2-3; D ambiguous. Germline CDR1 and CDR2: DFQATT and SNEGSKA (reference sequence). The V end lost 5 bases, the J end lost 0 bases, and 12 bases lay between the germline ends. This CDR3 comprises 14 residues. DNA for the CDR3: TGCAGTGCTGAGACTGTCGTAAGCACAGATACGCAGTATTTT. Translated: CSAETVVSTDTQYF.

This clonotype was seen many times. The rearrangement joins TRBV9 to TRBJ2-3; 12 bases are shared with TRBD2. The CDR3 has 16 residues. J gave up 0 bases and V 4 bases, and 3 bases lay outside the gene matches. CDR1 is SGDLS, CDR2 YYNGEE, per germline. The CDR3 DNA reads TGTGCCAGCAGCAAAGGACTAGCGGGGAGCACAGATACGCAGTATTTT. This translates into CASSKGLAGSTDTQYF. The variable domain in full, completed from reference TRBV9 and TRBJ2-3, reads DSGVTQTPKHLITATGQRVTLRCSPRSGDLSVYWYQQSLDQGLQFLIQYYNGEERAKGNILERFSAQQFPDLHSELNLSSLELGDSALYFCASSKGLAGSTDTQYFGPGTRLTVL.

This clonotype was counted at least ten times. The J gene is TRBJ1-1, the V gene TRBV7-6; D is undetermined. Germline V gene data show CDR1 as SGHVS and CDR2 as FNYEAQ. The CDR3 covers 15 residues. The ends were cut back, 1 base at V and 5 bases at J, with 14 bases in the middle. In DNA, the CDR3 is TGTGCCAGCAGCTTAGGGGAGCTACCCAGAACTGAAGCTTTCTTT. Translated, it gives CASSLGELPRTEAFF.

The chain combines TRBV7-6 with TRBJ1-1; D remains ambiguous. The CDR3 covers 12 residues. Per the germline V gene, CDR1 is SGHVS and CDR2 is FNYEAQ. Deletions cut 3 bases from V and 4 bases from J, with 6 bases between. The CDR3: CASSLSPTEAFF. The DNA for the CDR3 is TGTGCCAGCAGCTTGTCCCCCACTGAAGCTTTCTTT.

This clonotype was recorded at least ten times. Written as DNA, the CDR3 is TGTGCCATCAGTGTGTCGACGCTTAGCACAGATACGCAGTATTTT. Protein product: CAISVSTLSTDTQYF. This rearrangement joins TRBV10-3 to TRBJ2-3; D is ambiguous. Trimming removed 4 bases at V and 0 bases at J, with 11 bases between. The CDR3 runs 15 residues. CDR1 ENHRY and CDR2 SYGVKD come from the germline V gene.

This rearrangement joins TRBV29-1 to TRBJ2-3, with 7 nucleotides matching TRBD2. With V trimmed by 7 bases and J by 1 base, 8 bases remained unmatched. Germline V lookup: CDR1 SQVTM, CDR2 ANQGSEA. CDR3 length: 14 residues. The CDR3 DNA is TGCAGCGCGGGGGGTATTTTCGGCACAGATACGCAGTATTTT. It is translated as CSAGGIFGTDTQYF.

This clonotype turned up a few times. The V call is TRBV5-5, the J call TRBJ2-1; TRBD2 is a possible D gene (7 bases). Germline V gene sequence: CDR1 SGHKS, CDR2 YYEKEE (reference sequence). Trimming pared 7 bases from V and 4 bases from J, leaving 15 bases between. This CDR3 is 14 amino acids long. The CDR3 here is CASEGGTGYNEQFF. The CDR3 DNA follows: TGTGCCAGCGAGGGGGGGACGGGGTACAATGAGCAGTTCTTC.

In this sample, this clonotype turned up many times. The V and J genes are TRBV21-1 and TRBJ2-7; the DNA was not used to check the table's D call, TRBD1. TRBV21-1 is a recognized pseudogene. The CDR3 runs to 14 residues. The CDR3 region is CASSKDPGPYEQYF. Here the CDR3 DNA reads TGTGCCAGCAGCAAAGACCCGGGCCCCTACGAGCAGTACTTC.

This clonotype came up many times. CDR3 in DNA: TGTGCCAGCAGTTACTCGATGGGGGGAAATCAGCCCCAGCATTTT. Translating gives CASSYSMGGNQPQHF. The chain employs TRBV6-6 and TRBJ1-5; possible D gene TRBD1, 5 bases. The germline gives CDR1 MNHNY, CDR2 SVGAGI (reference sequence). This CDR3 region has 15 residues. V lost 0 bases and J 4 bases, leaving 10 bases between the germline ends.